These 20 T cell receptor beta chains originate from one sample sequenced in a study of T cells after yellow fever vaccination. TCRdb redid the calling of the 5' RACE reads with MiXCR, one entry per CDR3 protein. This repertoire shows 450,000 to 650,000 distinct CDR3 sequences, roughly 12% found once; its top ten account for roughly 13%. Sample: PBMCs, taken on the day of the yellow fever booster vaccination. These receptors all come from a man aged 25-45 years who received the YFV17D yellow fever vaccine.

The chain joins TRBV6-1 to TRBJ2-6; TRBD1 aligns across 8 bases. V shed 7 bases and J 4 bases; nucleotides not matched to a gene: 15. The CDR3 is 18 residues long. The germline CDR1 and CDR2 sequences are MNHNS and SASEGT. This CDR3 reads CASKGWTRQGPGANVLTF. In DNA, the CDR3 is TGTGCCAGCAAGGGGTGGACCAGACAGGGGCCCGGGGCCAACGTCCTGACTTTC.

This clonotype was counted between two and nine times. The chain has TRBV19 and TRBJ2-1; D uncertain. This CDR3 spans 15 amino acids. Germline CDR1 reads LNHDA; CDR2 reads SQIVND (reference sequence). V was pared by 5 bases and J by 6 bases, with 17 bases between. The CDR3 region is CASSLALAPSNEQFF. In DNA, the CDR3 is TGTGCCAGTAGTCTGGCACTGGCTCCTTCCAATGAGCAGTTCTTC.

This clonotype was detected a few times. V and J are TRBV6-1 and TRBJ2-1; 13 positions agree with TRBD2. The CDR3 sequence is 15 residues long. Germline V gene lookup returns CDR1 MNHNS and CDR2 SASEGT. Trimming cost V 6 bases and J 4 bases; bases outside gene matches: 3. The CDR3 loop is CASRRGLAGYNEQFF. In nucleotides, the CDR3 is TGTGCCAGCAGGAGGGGACTAGCGGGATACAATGAGCAGTTCTTC.

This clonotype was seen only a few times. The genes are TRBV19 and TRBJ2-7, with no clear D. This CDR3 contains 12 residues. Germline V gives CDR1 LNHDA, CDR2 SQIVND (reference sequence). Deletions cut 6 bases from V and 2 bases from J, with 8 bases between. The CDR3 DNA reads TGTGCCAGTAGCGATCGACCCTACGAGCAGTACTTC. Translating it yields CASSDRPYEQYF. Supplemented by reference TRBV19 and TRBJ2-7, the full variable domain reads DGGITQSPKYLFRKEGQNVTLSCEQNLNHDAMYWYRQDPGQGLRLIYYSQIVNDFQKGDIAEGYSVSREKKESFPLTVTSAQKNPTAFYLCASSDRPYEQYFGPGTRLTVT.

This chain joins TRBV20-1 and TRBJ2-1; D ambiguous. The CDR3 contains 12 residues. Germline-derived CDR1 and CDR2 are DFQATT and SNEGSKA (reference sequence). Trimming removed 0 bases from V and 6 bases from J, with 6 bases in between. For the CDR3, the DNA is TGCAGTGCTAGAGATTTCCGCAATGAGCAGTTCTTC. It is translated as CSARDFRNEQFF.

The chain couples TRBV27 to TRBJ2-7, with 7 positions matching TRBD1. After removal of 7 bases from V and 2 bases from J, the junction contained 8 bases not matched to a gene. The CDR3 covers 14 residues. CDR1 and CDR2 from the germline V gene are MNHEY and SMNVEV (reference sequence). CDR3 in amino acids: CASTKTGQAYEQYF. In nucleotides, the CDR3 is TGTGCCAGCACGAAGACAGGGCAAGCCTACGAGCAGTACTTC.

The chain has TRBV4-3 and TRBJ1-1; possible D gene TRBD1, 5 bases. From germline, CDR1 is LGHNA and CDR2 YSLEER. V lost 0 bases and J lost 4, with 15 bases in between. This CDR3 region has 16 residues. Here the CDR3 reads CASSQDRRGGGTEAFF. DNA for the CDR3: TGCGCCAGCAGCCAAGATCGGAGGGGTGGAGGCACTGAAGCTTTCTTT.

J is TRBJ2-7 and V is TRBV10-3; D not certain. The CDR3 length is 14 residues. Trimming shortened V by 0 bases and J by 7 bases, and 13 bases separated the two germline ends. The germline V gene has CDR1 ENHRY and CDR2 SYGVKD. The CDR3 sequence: CAISESYGSSEQYF. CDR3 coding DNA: TGTGCCATCAGTGAGTCGTACGGCTCCTCGGAGCAGTACTTC.

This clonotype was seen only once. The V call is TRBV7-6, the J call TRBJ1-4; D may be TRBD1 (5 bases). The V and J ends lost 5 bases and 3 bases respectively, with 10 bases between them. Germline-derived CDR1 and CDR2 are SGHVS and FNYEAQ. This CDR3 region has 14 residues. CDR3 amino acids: CASSRGAANEKLFF. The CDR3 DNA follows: TGTGCCAGCAGCCGAGGGGCGGCTAATGAAAAACTGTTTTTT.

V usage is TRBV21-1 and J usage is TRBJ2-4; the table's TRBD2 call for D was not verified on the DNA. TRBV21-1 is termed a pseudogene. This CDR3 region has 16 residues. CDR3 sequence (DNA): TGTGCCAGCAGCAAAAGGGGCCCTCGACACAAAAACATTCAGTACTTC. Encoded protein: CASSKRGPRHKNIQYF.

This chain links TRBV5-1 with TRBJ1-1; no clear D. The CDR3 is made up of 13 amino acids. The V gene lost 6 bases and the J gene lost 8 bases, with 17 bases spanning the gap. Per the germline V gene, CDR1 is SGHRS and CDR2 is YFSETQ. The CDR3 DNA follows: TGCGCCAGCACCCTTGCCGGACGGCGAGAAGCTTTCTTT. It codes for CASTLAGRREAFF.

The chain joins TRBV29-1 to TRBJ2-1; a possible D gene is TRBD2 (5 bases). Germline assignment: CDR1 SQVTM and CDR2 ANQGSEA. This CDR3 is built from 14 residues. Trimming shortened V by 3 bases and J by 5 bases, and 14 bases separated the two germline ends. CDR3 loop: CSVEGLATHNEQFF. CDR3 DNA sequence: TGCAGCGTTGAGGGCCTAGCAACCCACAATGAGCAGTTCTTC.

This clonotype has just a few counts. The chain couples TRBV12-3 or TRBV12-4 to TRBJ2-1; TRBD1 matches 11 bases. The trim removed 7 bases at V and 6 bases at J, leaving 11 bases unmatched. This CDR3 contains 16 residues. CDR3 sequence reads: CASILPGQGVSNEQFF. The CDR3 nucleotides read TGTGCCAGCATCTTACCGGGACAGGGGGTTAGCAATGAGCAGTTCTTC.

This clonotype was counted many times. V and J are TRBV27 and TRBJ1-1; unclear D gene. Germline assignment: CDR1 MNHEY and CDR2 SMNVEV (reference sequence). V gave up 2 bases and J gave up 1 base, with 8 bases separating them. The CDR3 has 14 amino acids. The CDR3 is CASSLSSANTEAFF. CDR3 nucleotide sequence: TGTGCCAGCAGTTTAAGTTCCGCGAACACTGAAGCTTTCTTT.

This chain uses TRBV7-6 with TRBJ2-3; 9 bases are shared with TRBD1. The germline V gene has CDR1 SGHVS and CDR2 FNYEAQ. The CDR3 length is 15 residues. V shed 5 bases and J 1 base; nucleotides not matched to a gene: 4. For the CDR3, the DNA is TGTGCCAGCAGCATAGGGACAGGGCGCACAGATACGCAGTATTTT. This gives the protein CASSIGTGRTDTQYF.

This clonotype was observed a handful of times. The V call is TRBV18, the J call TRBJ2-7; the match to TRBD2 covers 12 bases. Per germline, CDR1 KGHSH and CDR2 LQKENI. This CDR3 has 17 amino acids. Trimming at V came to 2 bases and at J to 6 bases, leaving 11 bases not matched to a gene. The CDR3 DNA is TGTGCCAGCTCACCAAAGACTAGCGGGAGTAAGATCGGCGAGCAGTACTTC. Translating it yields CASSPKTSGSKIGEQYF.

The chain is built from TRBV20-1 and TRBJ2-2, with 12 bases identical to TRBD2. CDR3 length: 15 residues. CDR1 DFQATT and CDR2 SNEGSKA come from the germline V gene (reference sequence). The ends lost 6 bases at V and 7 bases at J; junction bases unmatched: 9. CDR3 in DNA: TGCAGTGCCAGACCGACTAGCGGGAGTGGCGGGGAGCTGTTTTTT. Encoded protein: CSARPTSGSGGELFF.

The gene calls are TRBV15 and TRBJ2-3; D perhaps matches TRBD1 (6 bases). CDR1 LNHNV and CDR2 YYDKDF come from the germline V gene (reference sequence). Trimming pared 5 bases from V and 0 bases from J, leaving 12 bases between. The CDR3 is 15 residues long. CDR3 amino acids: CATSAPTGSTDTQYF. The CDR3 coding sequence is TGTGCCACCAGCGCCCCAACAGGGAGCACAGATACGCAGTATTTT. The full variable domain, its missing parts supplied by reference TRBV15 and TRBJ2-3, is DAMVIQNPRYQVTQFGKPVTLSCSQTLNHNVMYWYQQKSSQAPKLLFHYYDKDFNNEADTPDNFQSRRPNTSFCFLDIRSPGLGDTAMYLCATSAPTGSTDTQYFGPGTRLTVL.

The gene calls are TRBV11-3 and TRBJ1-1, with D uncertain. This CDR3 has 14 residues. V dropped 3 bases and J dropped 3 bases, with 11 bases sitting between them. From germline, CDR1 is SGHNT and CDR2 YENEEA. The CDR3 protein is CASSFSKGDTEAFF. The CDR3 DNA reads TGTGCCAGCAGCTTTTCGAAGGGAGACACTGAAGCTTTCTTT.

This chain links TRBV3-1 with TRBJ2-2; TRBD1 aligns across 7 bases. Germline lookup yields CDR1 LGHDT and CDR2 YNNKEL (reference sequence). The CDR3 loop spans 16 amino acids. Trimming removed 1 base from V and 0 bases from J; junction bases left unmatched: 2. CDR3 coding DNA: TGTGCCAGCAGCCAAGTGACAGGGCCGAACACCGGGGAGCTGTTTTTT. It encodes CASSQVTGPNTGELFF.